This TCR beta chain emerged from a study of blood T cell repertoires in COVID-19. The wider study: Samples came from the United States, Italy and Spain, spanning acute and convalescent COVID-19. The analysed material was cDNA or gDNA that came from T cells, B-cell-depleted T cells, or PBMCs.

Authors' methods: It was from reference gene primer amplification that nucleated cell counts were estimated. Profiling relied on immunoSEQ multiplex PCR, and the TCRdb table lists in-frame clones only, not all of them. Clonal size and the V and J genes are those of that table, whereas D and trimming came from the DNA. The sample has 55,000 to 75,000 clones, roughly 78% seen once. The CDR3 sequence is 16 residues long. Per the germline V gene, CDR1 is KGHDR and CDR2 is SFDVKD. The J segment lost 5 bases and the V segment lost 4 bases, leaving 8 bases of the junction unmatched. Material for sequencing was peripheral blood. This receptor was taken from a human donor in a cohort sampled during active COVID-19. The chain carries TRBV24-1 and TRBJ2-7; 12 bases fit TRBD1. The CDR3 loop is CATSEPRDRGLHEQYF. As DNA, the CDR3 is TGTGCCACCAGTGAGCCGCGGGACAGGGGGCTGCACGAGCAGTACTTC.